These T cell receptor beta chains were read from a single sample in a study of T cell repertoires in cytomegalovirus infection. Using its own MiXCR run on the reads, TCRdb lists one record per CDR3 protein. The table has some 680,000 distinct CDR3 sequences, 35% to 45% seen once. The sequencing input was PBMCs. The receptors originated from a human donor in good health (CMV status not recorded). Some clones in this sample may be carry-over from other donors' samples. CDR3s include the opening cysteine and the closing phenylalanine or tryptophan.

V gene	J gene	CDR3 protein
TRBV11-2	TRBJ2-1	CASSLRGQGYNEQFF
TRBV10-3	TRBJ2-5	CAMGGSMGYQETQYF
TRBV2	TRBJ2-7	CASSGFRTGDEQYF
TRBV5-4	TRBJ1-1	CASSLSIGRGTEAFF
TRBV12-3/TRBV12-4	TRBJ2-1	CASSVSSSYNEQFF
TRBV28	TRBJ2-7	CASRPYRGRSEQYF
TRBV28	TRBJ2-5	CASSLPDIQETQYF
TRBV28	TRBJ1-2	CASIAQGGGNYGYTF
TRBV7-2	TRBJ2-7	CASSPKGQKTYEQYF
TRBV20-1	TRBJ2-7	CSAHSGGRASGYEQYF
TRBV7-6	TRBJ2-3	CASSPGIGASDTQYF
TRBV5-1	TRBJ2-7	CASSGSRTGDYEQYF
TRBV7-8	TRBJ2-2	CASTGLTVIPGELFF
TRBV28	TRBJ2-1	CASSSTPRAGYSRSYNEQFF
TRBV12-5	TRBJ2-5	CASAHRGRYQETQYF
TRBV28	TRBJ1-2	CASSFSGGVRSFGYTF
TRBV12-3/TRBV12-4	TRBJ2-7	CASSRRNSWTSDYEQYF
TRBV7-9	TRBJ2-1	CASSDTGLAGHNEQFF
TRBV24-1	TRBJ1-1	CATSDLAGARRATEALF
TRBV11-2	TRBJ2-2	CASSLGRHNTGELFF
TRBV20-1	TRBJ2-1	CSAGPLAEQFF
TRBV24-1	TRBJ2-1	CATSDPPGLAGYNEQFF
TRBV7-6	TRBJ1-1	CASSLGQGNTEACF
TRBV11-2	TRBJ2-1	CASSLGLAGLASYNEQFF
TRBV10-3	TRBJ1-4	CATSTVEELFF
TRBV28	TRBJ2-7	CASSFAGRGEQYF
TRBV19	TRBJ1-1	CATRQVNTEAFF
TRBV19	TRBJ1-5	CASSVRSGRHSNQPQHF